This T cell receptor (beta chain) was captured by sequencing in a study of technical replicates of blood from several donors. The CDR3 extends over 14 amino acids. CDR1 and CDR2 (germline): SGDLS, YYNGEE. Deletions cut 0 bases from V and 5 bases from J, with 9 bases between. Repertoires were generated with immunoSEQ multiplex PCR, while TCRdb's copy carries only in-frame clones and drops some. The sample lists about 34,000 clones, around nine tenths occurring once. Sequenced: PBMCs. The V gene is TRBV9, the J gene TRBJ2-1, with unresolved D. The source is a human donor in good health. Some clones in this sample may be carry-over from other donors' samples. The CDR3 protein is CASSVGLTHNEQFF. In DNA form, the CDR3 reads TGTGCCAGCAGCGTAGGGTTGACACACAATGAGCAGTTCTTC.